One T cell receptor beta chain is described in this entry. This record belongs to a study of CD8 T cells in Susac syndrome. CDR3 size: 13 residues. V was pared by 7 bases and J by 4 bases, with 13 bases between. 0.5 to 1 ug RNA was reverse transcribed with random hexamers. TCRdb redid the calling of the immunoSEQ multiplex PCR reads with MiXCR, one entry per CDR3 protein. The repertoire holds roughly 190,000 distinct CDR3 sequences, with 85% to 95% as singletons. TCR beta was sequenced from blood CD8+ and CD4+ T cells. The receptor comes from a human donor in good health. J is TRBJ1-2 and V is TRBV12-3 or TRBV12-4; no clear D gene. The sequenced sample consisted of CD4+ T cells from PBMCs. CDR3 amino acids: CASNKGLGYGYTF. In nucleotides, the CDR3 is TGTGCCAGCAATAAGGGTCTGGGCTATGGCTACACCTTC.